This T cell receptor (beta chain) appears in the sequencing data of a study of blood T cell repertoires in COVID-19. CDR3 length: 13 residues. V lost 1 base to trimming and J lost 8 bases; unmatched junction nucleotides: 6. Germline CDR1 GTSNPN, CDR2 SVGIG (reference sequence). Original processing notes: Amplification from reference gene primers served as the basis for estimated nucleated cell counts. Some clones are missing from TCRdb's copy, which holds only in-frame ones; the method was immunoSEQ multiplex PCR. The V and J calls and the clone size are those of that table, but D and trimming were determined from the DNA. The sample shows over 150,000 clones, more than 85% of them seen only once.

The chain joins TRBV30 to TRBJ1-2; TRBD1 agrees at 8 bases. The sequenced sample was peripheral blood. This receptor was identified in a man aged 50 or older with acute or convalescent COVID-19. The CDR3 sequence is CAWSAQGAGGYTF. The CDR3 nucleotides read TGTGCCTGGAGTGCCCAGGGGGCCGGAGGCTACACCTTC.